This T cell receptor (beta chain) was profiled in a study of OX40 agonist ivuxolimab in advanced cancers. Study-wide points: Averaged across samples, CD8+ T cells carried more expanded clones than CD4+ did. Circulating CD4+ and CD8+ T cells showed clonal expansion by week 6 at 0.1 to 3.0 mg/kg.

Of note for this clone: What it binds is unknown.

Collection of blood occurred at baseline, at cycle 4 day 1, and at cycle 7 day 1. The repertoire was sequenced with immunoSEQ multiplex PCR; TCRdb's copy has only in-frame clones and lacks some. Of around 55,000 clones in the sample, approximately 83% were seen once. The CDR3 sequence is 16 residues long. Sequences were derived from CD4+ or CD8+ T cells sorted from blood, sampled in a trial of the OX40 agonist ivuxolimab. The sequence came from an adult with an advanced solid tumor such as melanoma, head and neck, liver or kidney cancer. The J gene is TRBJ2-1, the V gene TRBV21-1; the listed D gene, TRBD2, was not tested against the DNA. TRBV21-1 is a listed pseudogene. Here the CDR3 reads CASSGSGGDAYNEQFF. In nucleotides, the CDR3 is TGTGCCAGCAGCGGATCTGGGGGGGACGCCTACAATGAGCAGTTCTTC.